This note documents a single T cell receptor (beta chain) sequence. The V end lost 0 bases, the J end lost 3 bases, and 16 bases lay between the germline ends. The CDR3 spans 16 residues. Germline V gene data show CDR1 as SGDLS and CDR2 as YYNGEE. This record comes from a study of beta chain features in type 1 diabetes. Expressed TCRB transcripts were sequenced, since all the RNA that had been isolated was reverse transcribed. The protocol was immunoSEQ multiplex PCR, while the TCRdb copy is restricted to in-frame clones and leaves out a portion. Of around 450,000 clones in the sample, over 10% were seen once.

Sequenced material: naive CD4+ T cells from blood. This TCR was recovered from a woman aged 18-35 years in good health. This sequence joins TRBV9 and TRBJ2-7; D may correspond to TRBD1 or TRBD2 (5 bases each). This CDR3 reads CASSVDEGTMVYEQYF. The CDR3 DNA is TGTGCCAGCAGCGTAGACGAAGGGACCATGGTCTACGAGCAGTACTTC. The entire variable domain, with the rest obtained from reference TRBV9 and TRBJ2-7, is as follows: DSGVTQTPKHLITATGQRVTLRCSPRSGDLSVYWYQQSLDQGLQFLIQYYNGEERAKGNILERFSAQQFPDLHSELNLSSLELGDSALYFCASSVDEGTMVYEQYFGPGTRLTVT.